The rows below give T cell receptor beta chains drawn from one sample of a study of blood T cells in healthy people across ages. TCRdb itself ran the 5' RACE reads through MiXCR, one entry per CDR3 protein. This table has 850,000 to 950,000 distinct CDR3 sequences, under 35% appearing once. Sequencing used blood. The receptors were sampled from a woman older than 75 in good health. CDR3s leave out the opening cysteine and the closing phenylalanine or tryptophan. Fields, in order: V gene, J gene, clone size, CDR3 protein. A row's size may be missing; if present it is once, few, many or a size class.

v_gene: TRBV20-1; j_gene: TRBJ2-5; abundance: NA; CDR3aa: GAPGRLAGGNVGETQY
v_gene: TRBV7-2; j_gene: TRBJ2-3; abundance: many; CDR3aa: ASNLGLAGGTDTQY
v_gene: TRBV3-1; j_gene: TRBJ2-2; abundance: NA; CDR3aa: ASSPGTSGGANTGELF
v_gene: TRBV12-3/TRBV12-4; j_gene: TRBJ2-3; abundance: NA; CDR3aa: ASSYSGVTADTQY
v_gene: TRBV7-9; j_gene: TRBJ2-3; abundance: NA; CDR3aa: ASSSRIDRKGATDTQY
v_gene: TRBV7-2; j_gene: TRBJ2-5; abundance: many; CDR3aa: ASSAVGQGTGETQY
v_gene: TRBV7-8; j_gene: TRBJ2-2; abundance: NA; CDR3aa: ASSEGQFDTGELF
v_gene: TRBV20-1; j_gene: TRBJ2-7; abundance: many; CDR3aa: SANGQGAMSAEQY
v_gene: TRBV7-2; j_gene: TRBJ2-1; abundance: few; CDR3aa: ANSLVTRSEQF
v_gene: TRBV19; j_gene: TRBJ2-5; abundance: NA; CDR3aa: ASTSGQETQY
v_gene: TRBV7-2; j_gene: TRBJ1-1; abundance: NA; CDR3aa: ASNLHREAF
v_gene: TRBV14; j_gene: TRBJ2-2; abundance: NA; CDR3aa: ASSQGQGVAGELF
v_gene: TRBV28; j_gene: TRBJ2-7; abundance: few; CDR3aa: ASSMRGGLYYEQY
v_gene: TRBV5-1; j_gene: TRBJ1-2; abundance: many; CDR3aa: ASSQTGNGGYT
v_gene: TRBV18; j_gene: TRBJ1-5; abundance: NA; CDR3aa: ASSPGAASNQPQH
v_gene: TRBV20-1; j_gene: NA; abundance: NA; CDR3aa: SARLGSTFYNEQY
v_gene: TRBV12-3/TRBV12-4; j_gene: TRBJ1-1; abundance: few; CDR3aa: ASSLGGMVTEAF
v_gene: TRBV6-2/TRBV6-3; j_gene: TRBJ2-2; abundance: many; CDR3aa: ASTPFGGTGELF
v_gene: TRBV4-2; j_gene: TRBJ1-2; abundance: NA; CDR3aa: ASSQGMMGGYT
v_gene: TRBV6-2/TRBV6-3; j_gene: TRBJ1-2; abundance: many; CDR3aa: ASSYGPRNYGYT
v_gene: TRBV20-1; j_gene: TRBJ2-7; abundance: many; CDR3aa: SARGIARAGYEQY
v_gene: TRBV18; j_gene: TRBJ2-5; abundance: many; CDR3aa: ASSLSRGVETQY
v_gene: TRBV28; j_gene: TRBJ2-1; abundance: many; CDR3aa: ASSLAPSGNEQF
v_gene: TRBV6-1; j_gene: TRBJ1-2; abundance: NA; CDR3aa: ASSPQGQGGYT
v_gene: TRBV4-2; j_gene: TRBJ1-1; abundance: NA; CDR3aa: AGSQDAAGPWGTEAF
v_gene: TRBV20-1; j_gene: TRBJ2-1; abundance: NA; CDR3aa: SAALCNEQF
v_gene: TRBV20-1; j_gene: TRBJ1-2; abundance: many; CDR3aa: SASKGGSNYGYT
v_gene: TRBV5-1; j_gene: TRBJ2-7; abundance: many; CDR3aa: ASSLASREQY
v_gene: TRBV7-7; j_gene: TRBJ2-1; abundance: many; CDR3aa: ASSPGTSGGAGVEQF
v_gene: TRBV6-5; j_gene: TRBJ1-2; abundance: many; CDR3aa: ASTNLGQGASRGYT
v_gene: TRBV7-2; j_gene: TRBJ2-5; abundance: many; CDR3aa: ASGGDIYKETQY
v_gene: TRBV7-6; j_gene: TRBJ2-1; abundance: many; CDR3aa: ASSPLLLAGGYRDEQF
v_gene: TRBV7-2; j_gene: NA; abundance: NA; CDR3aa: ASRVGWETQY
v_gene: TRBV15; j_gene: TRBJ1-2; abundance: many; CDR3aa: ATTSDRAGYT
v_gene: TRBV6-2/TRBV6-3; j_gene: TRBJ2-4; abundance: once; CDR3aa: ASSYGRIQY
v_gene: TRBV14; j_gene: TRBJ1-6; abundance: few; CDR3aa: ASSHRGQNSPLH
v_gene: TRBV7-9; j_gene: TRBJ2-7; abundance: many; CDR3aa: ASSLFSYEQY
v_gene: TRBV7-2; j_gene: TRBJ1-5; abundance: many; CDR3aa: ASSRGQGHNQPQH
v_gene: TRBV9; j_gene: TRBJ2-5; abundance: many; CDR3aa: ASSTGPGSEETQY
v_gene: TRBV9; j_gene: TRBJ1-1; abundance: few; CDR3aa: ASSVEARGNTEAF
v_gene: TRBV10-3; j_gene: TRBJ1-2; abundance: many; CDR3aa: AIGGQDSNYGYT
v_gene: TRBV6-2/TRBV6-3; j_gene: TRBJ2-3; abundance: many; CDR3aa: ASSYGSRTDTQY
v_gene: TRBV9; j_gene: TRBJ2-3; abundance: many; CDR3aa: ASSALRGAGGVDTQY
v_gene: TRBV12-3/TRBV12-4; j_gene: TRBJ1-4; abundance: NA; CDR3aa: ASSRSALGNEKLF
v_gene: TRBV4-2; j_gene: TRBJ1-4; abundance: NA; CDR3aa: ASSQVRGRGARTNGKLF